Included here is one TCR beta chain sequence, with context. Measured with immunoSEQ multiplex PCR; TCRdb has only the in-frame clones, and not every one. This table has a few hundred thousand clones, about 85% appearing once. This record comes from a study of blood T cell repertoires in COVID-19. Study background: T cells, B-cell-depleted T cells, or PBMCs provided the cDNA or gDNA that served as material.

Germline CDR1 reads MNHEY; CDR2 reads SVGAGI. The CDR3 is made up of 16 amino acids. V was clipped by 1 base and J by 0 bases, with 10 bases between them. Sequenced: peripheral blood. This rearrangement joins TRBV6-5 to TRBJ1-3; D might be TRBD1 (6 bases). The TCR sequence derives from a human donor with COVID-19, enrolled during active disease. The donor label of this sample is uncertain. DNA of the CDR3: TGTGCCAGCAGTTACTTACAGGGCGGCTCTGGAAACACCATATATTTT. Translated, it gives CASSYLQGGSGNTIYF.